This T cell receptor (beta chain) stems from a study of early T cells in non-severe SARS-CoV-2 infection. The wider study: The sequenced material was bulk RNA from unsorted whole blood, and its chains were unpaired.

This clonotype occurred many times. Its antigen is as yet unknown. Findings and limits, study-wide: Using VDJdb, the matching emphasized anti-spike CD8 responses while missing private and CD4 specificities.

Unique molecular identifiers were added to individual cDNA molecules. Via MiXCR, TCRdb re-called the 5' RACE reads, giving one row per CDR3 protein. Counted here are about 56,000 distinct CDR3 sequences, over 9.5% occurring once; the ten biggest clones make up 5.5% to 7%. The sequenced material came from whole blood. This clonotype was obtained from an adult who was a healthcare worker with PCR-confirmed SARS-CoV-2 infection or an uninfected control (not recorded which).

The CDR3 DNA is TGCGCCAGCTCAATAGCGGGAGTGGATGAGCAGTTCTTC. It specifies CASSIAGVDEQFF. V gene TRBV5-1 combines with J gene TRBJ2-1; TRBD2 matches 9 bases. The CDR3 is 13 amino acids. V shed 7 bases and J 8 bases; nucleotides not matched to a gene: 7. From germline, CDR1 is SGHRS and CDR2 YFSETQ.